This T cell receptor beta chain was recovered during a study of blood T cell repertoires in COVID-19. Study information: Acute and convalescent COVID-19 specimens originated in the United States, Italy and Spain. The cDNA or gDNA used as material had been derived from T cells, B-cell-depleted T cells, or PBMCs.

Germline CDR1 is SGHAT and CDR2 is FQDESV (reference sequence). The J segment lost 8 bases and the V segment lost 4 bases, leaving 4 bases of the junction unmatched. There are 13 residues in the CDR3. This clone was detected only once. Original processing methods: Reference gene primer amplification yielded estimated nucleated cell counts. Produced via immunoSEQ multiplex PCR; TCRdb's table is partial and in-frame only. V, J and clone size were drawn from that table, and D and trimming were deduced from the DNA. Of about 130,000 clones in the sample, about 80% were seen once. J is TRBJ1-3 and V is TRBV11-1, with 8 bases fitting TRBD1. The sample was peripheral blood. The sequence was collected from a human donor in a cohort sampled during active COVID-19. In DNA form, the CDR3 reads TGTGCCAGCAGCTCCGACAGGGGAGACACCATATATTTT. Protein product: CASSSDRGDTIYF.